One and the same sample provided the 26 T cell receptor beta chains below, sequenced in a study of blood T cells in healthy people across ages. With a J-beta primer mix and a sample-barcoded 5' primer, a second PCR ran roughly 6 to 12 cycles. TCRdb reanalysed the 5' RACE reads using MiXCR and keeps one entry per CDR3 protein. The data show about 970,000 distinct CDR3 sequences, just over 50% seen once. What was sequenced was blood. The source is an older woman in good health.

The CDR3 bases are TGTGCCAGCAGCTCCACAACTAGCGGGCCGAACACCGGGGAGCTGTTTTTT. Its translation is CASSSTTSGPNTGELFF. V usage is TRBV7-3 and J usage is TRBJ2-2, with 9 bases identical to TRBD2. Germline assignment: CDR1 SGHTA and CDR2 FQGTGA. The CDR3 is made up of 17 amino acids. V shed 4 bases, J shed 0 bases, and the junction held 6 bases outside the gene matches.

The gene calls are TRBV4-2 and TRBJ2-3; 10 bases fit TRBD2. Germline CDR1 reads LGHNA; CDR2 reads YNFKEQ. V lost 1 base to trimming and J lost 0 bases; unmatched junction nucleotides: 4. The CDR3 is made up of 17 amino acids. The CDR3: CASSQVGTSASTDTQYF. Written as DNA, the CDR3 is TGTGCCAGCAGCCAAGTGGGGACTAGCGCTAGCACAGATACGCAGTATTTT.

This clonotype was picked up a small number of times. The chain recombines TRBV6-1 with TRBJ2-3; the match to TRBD2 covers 7 bases. CDR1 is MNHNS, CDR2 SASEGT, per germline. The CDR3 spans 12 residues. Losses at the gene ends were 8 bases for V and 3 bases for J; bases not matched to a gene: 2. The CDR3, as DNA: TGTGCCAGCTGGGAGGGGACAGATACGCAGTATTTT. The encoded protein is CASWEGTDTQYF.

The chain uses TRBV28 and TRBJ2-7; D unclear. V lost 3 bases, J lost 0 bases, and 12 bases lay in between. Looked up from germline, CDR1 is MDHEN and CDR2 is SYDVKM. CDR3 length: 15 residues. The CDR3, as DNA: TGTGCCAGCAGTTTCTACGCCGGCGGCTCCTACGAGCAGTACTTC. Translated: CASSFYAGGSYEQYF.

This clonotype has just a few counts. The gene calls are TRBV7-8 and TRBJ2-7, with 8 bases fitting TRBD1. V lost 3 bases and J lost 9; bases outside the gene matches: 7. CDR3 length: 13 residues. Germline CDR1 SGHVS, CDR2 FQNEAQ. The CDR3 region is CASSFQDRARQYF. For the CDR3, the DNA is TGTGCCAGCAGCTTCCAGGACAGGGCTCGGCAGTACTTC.

The chain has TRBV12-3 or TRBV12-4 and TRBJ2-3, with TRBD2 identical over 7 bases. Germline trimming cut 5 bases from V and 6 bases from J; bases unmatched to any gene: 8. CDR3 length equals 14 residues. Here the CDR3 reads CASSHHGTTDTQYF. CDR3 sequence (DNA): TGTGCCAGCAGTCACCACGGGACTACCGATACGCAGTATTTT.

The V call is TRBV7-2, the J call TRBJ2-1; 7 nucleotides agree with TRBD2. This CDR3 contains 14 residues. The trim removed 4 bases at V and 8 bases at J, leaving 8 bases unmatched. The germline gives CDR1 SGHTA, CDR2 FQGNSA. CDR3 amino acids: CASSYRAGDYEQFF. As DNA, the CDR3 is TGTGCCAGCAGCTACCGGGCGGGAGACTATGAGCAGTTCTTC.

The chain is built from TRBV20-1 and TRBJ2-5; TRBD1 agrees at 7 bases. Matching the DNA end better, TRBJ2-7 makes the J call doubtful. Germline V gene lookup returns CDR1 DFQATT and CDR2 SNEGSKA (reference sequence). CDR3 length equals 12 residues. The CDR3 bases are TGCAGTGCTTGGGACAGTCCCCCCGAGCAGTACTTC. The encoded protein is CSAWDSPPEQYF.

This rearrangement joins TRBV4-1 to TRBJ2-1, with 10 bases identical to TRBD2. The CDR3 is made up of 16 amino acids. Germline CDR1 MGHRA, CDR2 YSYEKL. With V trimmed by 1 base and J by 4 bases, 4 bases remained unmatched. CDR3 bases: TGCGCCAGCAGCCAAGTAGCGGGAGGCGGGTACAATGAGCAGTTCTTC. Residues: CASSQVAGGGYNEQFF.

This chain joins TRBV20-1 and TRBJ2-3; weak D call: TRBD1 (5 bases). V lost 2 bases and J 5 bases, leaving 20 bases between the germline ends. The CDR3 extends over 16 amino acids. Germline V gives CDR1 DFQATT, CDR2 SNEGSKA (reference sequence). The CDR3: CSARRPVTEYEDTQYF. As DNA, the CDR3 is TGCAGTGCTAGACGACCCGTGACAGAGTATGAAGATACGCAGTATTTT.

This chain uses TRBV4-1 with TRBJ2-5; 7 bases agree with TRBD1. CDR1 is MGHRA, CDR2 YSYEKL, per germline. The CDR3 runs 17 residues. The trim removed 0 bases at V and 1 base at J, leaving 8 bases unmatched. Written as DNA, the CDR3 is TGCGCCAGCAGCCAAGATGGCGACGGGACAGCCCAAGAGACCCAGTACTTC. It yields the protein CASSQDGDGTAQETQYF.

The sample holds one count of this clonotype. The chain links TRBV5-1 to TRBJ2-7; 7 nucleotides align to TRBD2. The CDR3 spans 14 residues. With 5 bases clipped from V and 1 base from J, the junction kept 6 bases outside the gene matches. Germline V gene lookup returns CDR1 SGHRS and CDR2 YFSETQ. CDR3 bases: TGCGCCAGCAGTCCGGGGGGTACTTCCTACGAGCAGTACTTC. Translated: CASSPGGTSYEQYF.

The genes are TRBV28 and TRBJ2-5; 9 nucleotides agree with TRBD1. With V trimmed by 3 bases and J by 6 bases, 8 bases remained unmatched. Germline V gives CDR1 MDHEN, CDR2 SYDVKM. CDR3 length: 15 residues. The CDR3 DNA reads TGTGCCAGCAGTTTGGGACAGGGACTCTCAAAGACCCAGTACTTC. Translation: CASSLGQGLSKTQYF. The whole variable domain, remainder taken from reference TRBV28 and TRBJ2-5, is DVKVTQSSRYLVKRTGEKVFLECVQDMDHENMFWYRQDPGLGLRLIYFSYDVKMKEKGDIPEGYSVSREKKERFSLILESASTNQTSMYLCASSLGQGLSKTQYFGPGTRLLVL.

This clonotype was seen only a few times. V gene TRBV14 combines with J gene TRBJ2-4, with 15 bases identical to TRBD2. The J call may be in error: the DNA end matches TRBJ2-7 better. The CDR3 is made up of 15 amino acids. CDR1 is SGHDN, CDR2 FVKESK, per germline. The CDR3: CASSGTSGRTYEQYF. In DNA, the CDR3 is TGTGCCAGCAGCGGGACTAGCGGGAGGACCTACGAGCAGTACTTC.

This sequence joins TRBV29-1 and TRBJ2-3; 7 bases align to TRBD2. V lost 3 bases, J lost 3 bases, and 15 bases stayed unmatched. The CDR3 is made up of 17 amino acids. Germline CDR1 reads SQVTM; CDR2 reads ANQGSEA. Here the CDR3 reads CSVEASGNWIWTDTQYF. The DNA of the CDR3 is TGCAGCGTTGAGGCAAGCGGGAATTGGATTTGGACAGATACGCAGTATTTT.

The chain combines TRBV15 with TRBJ1-2; TRBD1 aligns across 9 bases. The CDR3 runs 16 residues. V lost 5 bases and J lost 3; bases outside the gene matches: 10. CDR1 is LNHNV, CDR2 YYDKDF, per germline (reference sequence). DNA for the CDR3: TGTGCCACCAGCCGGGACAGGGCAAGGAAGGACTATGGCTACACCTTC. Residues: CATSRDRARKDYGYTF.

This clonotype was observed a single time. The chain combines TRBV24-1 with TRBJ2-1; TRBD1 aligns across 9 bases. With the DNA end fitting TRBJ2-7 better, the J assignment may be wrong. CDR3 length: 17 amino acids. Per germline, CDR1 KGHDR and CDR2 SFDVKD. The CDR3 loop reads CATSDPRTGVSYNEQYF. The CDR3 DNA reads as TGTGCCACCAGTGATCCCAGGACAGGGGTTTCCTACAATGAGCAGTACTTC.

This chain connects TRBV5-1 to TRBJ2-5; D is perhaps TRBD1 (6 bases). CDR1 and CDR2 (germline): SGHRS, YFSETQ. This CDR3 spans 15 amino acids. Trimming left V 2 bases short and J 1 base short, with 12 bases between. In DNA, the CDR3 is TGCGCCAGCAGCTTATCAGGGGATGGCCAAGAGACCCAGTACTTC. This gives the protein CASSLSGDGQETQYF.

The genes are TRBV27 and TRBJ1-2; TRBD1 matches 7 bases. Unmatched junction bases numbered 9, after V lost 9 bases and J lost 2 bases. Germline CDR1 reads MNHEY; CDR2 reads SMNVEV (reference sequence). This CDR3 has 14 residues. The CDR3 DNA reads as TGTGCCAGTAAAGCGGGACAGAGGAACTATGGCTACACCTTC. Encoded protein: CASKAGQRNYGYTF.

The chain carries TRBV24-1 and TRBJ2-2, with D tentatively TRBD2 (5 bases). Trimming cost V 5 bases and J 3 bases, with 12 bases left between them. Germline V gene lookup returns CDR1 KGHDR and CDR2 SFDVKD. The CDR3 is made up of 15 amino acids. The CDR3 DNA sequence: TGTGCCACCAGTGTAGAGGGATCGGACACCGGGGAGCTGTTTTTT. Its protein product is CATSVEGSDTGELFF.

This clonotype was observed a handful of times. The gene calls are TRBV6-2 or TRBV6-3 and TRBJ2-7; 7 bases fit TRBD1. Germline V gives CDR1 MNHEY, CDR2 SVGEGT. This CDR3 is 12 amino acids long. J lost 2 bases, V lost 9 bases, and 4 bases had no gene match. The DNA of the CDR3 is TGTGCCAGTGGGGACAGAACCTACGAGCAGTACTTC. It encodes CASGDRTYEQYF.

The chain couples TRBV15 to TRBJ2-2, with TRBD1 matching 8 bases. The CDR3 is made up of 15 amino acids. Germline assignment: CDR1 LNHNV and CDR2 YYDKDF (reference sequence). V lost 0 bases to trimming and J lost 6 bases; unmatched junction nucleotides: 3. This CDR3 reads CATSRDLDRAGELFF. CDR3 sequence (DNA): TGTGCCACCAGCAGAGACCTGGACAGGGCCGGGGAGCTGTTTTTT.

This chain connects TRBV7-3 to TRBJ2-5; no clear D. Between the trimmed V and J ends, which lost 3 bases and 11 bases, there was a span of 13 bases. In germline, CDR1 is SGHTA, CDR2 FQGTGA. This CDR3 comprises 12 residues. The CDR3 sequence is CASSFNGVLQYF. The CDR3 region has the DNA TGTGCCAGCAGCTTCAACGGAGTATTGCAGTACTTC. Using reference TRBV7-3 and TRBJ2-5 for the parts outside the CDR3, the full variable domain is GAGVSQTPSNKVTEKGKYVELRCDPISGHTALYWYRQSLGQGPEFLIYFQGTGAADDSGLPNDRFFAVRPEGSVSTLKIQRTERGDSAVYLCASSFNGVLQYFGPGTRLLVL.

This clonotype has a single count. V and J are TRBV29-1 and TRBJ1-2; D perhaps matches TRBD1 (5 bases). The CDR3 totals 14 residues. The V end lost 1 base, the J end lost 4 bases, and 13 bases lay between the germline ends. Germline CDR1 and CDR2: SQVTM and ANQGSEA. The CDR3 reads CSVEGGDSSYGYTF. CDR3 nucleotides: TGCAGCGTTGAAGGGGGGGACTCTTCCTATGGCTACACCTTC.

The gene calls are TRBV28 and TRBJ1-6; the match to TRBD1 covers 7 bases. Germline V gene data show CDR1 as MDHEN and CDR2 as SYDVKM. This CDR3 region has 16 residues. The ends lost 4 bases at V and 7 bases at J; junction bases unmatched: 10. The CDR3 is CASSSISTGSNSPLHF. The CDR3 nucleotides are TGTGCCAGCAGTTCGATTTCGACAGGGTCGAATTCACCCCTCCACTTT.

CDR3 nucleotides: TGTGCCAGTAGTATAGGGGGTGACGATCAGCCCCAGCATTTT. Its protein is CASSIGGDDQPQHF. The chain is built from TRBV19 and TRBJ1-5; D is ambiguous. The CDR3 totals 14 residues. Per germline, CDR1 LNHDA and CDR2 SQIVND (reference sequence). V was clipped by 1 base and J by 5 bases, with 9 bases between them.